Presented here are 15 T cell receptor beta chains from one specimen sequenced in a study of Tregs in tolerant kidney transplant recipients. Profiling relied on immunoSEQ multiplex PCR, and the TCRdb table lists in-frame clones only, not all of them. Of tens of thousands of clones detected, approximately 93% appear once; the ten largest clones hold around 1.5%. Related graft donors supplied nonmyeloablative bone marrow transplants, and mixed chimerism was transient. The material sequenced was CD4+ T cells from blood (PBMCs), taken 12 months after the transplant. The receptors derive from a human patient who received a combined kidney and bone marrow transplant. Some T cells here may be from the graft donor.

CDR3 bases: TGTGCCAGCAGCTCGCAGGGGGCCGACGAGCAGTACTTC. It encodes CASSSQGADEQYF. The chain uses TRBV7-9 and TRBJ2-7, with 8 bases fitting TRBD1. Trimming took 4 bases from V and 5 from J; bases not matched to a gene: 4. The germline CDR1 and CDR2 sequences are SEHNR and FQNEAQ (reference sequence). The length of the CDR3 is 13 residues.

The gene calls are TRBV5-1 and TRBJ1-3; 11 bases are shared with TRBD1. This CDR3 is 17 amino acids long. V lost 2 bases and J lost 0; bases outside the gene matches: 4. Germline assignment: CDR1 SGHRS and CDR2 YFSETQ. CDR3 sequence (DNA): TGCGCCAGCAGCTTAGCCGGGACAGGGGGCTCTGGAAACACCATATATTTT. Encoded protein: CASSLAGTGGSGNTIYF.

The chain recombines TRBV29-1 with TRBJ2-7, with D possibly TRBD2 on 5 matching bases. Looked up from germline, CDR1 is SQVTM and CDR2 is ANQGSEA. This CDR3 has 13 residues. The V end was cut by 7 bases, the J end by 7 bases, with 20 bases between. CDR3 loop: CSGLKGAVGEQYF. CDR3 nucleotides: TGCAGCGGTTTGAAGGGAGCTGTTGGGGAGCAGTACTTC.

This chain's CDR3 is CASTKSLSPQETQYF. As DNA, the CDR3 is TGTGCCAGCACAAAGTCCCTATCCCCGCAAGAGACCCAGTACTTC. The chain links TRBV7-9 to TRBJ2-5; unclear D gene. The length of the CDR3 is 15 residues. V lost 7 bases and J lost 2, with 17 bases in between. Per the germline V gene, CDR1 is SEHNR and CDR2 is FQNEAQ (reference sequence).

CDR3 region: CASSLSNEQYF. DNA for the CDR3: TGTGCCAGCAGCTTATCTAACGAGCAGTACTTC. The J gene is TRBJ2-7, the V gene TRBV7-2, with D uncertain. Trimming took off 2 bases at V and 5 bases at J, with 4 bases between the two ends. Germline V gene sequence: CDR1 SGHTA, CDR2 FQGNSA. The CDR3 sequence is 11 residues long.

The rearrangement joins TRBV5-4 to TRBJ2-7; 7 nucleotides line up with TRBD2. The length of the CDR3 is 14 residues. With 4 bases clipped from V and 3 bases from J, the junction kept 7 bases outside the gene matches. Germline assignment: CDR1 SGHNT and CDR2 YYREEE (reference sequence). The CDR3: CASSPSGGNYEQYF. The DNA for the CDR3 is TGTGCCAGCAGCCCATCCGGGGGGAACTACGAGCAGTACTTC.

J is TRBJ2-1 and V is TRBV7-3, with TRBD2 identical over 7 bases. Germline V lookup: CDR1 SGHTA, CDR2 FQGTGA. The CDR3 has 15 residues. V shed 1 base, J shed 8 bases, and the junction held 8 bases outside the gene matches. The chain's CDR3 is CASSLISAGPDEQFF. The CDR3 bases are TGTGCCAGCAGCTTAATCTCAGCGGGGCCTGATGAGCAGTTCTTC.

This clone was found once. The chain employs TRBV5-1 and TRBJ2-6; D is possibly TRBD1 (5 bases). CDR1 and CDR2 (germline): SGHRS, YFSETQ. The V end was cut by 0 bases, the J end by 1 base, with 8 bases between. The CDR3 extends over 16 amino acids. CDR3 sequence (DNA): TGCGCCAGCAGCTTGGCGGCAGGGTCTGGGGCCAACGTCCTGACTTTC. Protein product: CASSLAAGSGANVLTF. Supplemented by reference TRBV5-1 and TRBJ2-6, the full variable domain reads KAGVTQTPRYLIKTRGQQVTLSCSPISGHRSVSWYQQTPGQGLQFLFEYFSETQRNKGNFPGRFSGRQFSNSRSEMNVSTLELGDSALYLCASSLAAGSGANVLTFGAGSRLTVL.

This clone was detected only once. The chain links TRBV10-2 to TRBJ2-3; 14 positions agree with TRBD2. CDR1 WSHSY and CDR2 SAAADI come from the germline V gene. The CDR3 extends over 14 amino acids. V lost 9 bases, J lost 4 bases, and 3 bases stayed unmatched. The CDR3 loop is CASRTSGGSDTQYF. Written as DNA, the CDR3 is TGCGCCAGTCGGACTAGCGGGGGGTCAGATACGCAGTATTTT.

The rearrangement joins TRBV7-2 to TRBJ2-1; TRBD2 is a possible D gene (5 bases). Between the trimmed V and J ends, which lost 7 bases and 4 bases, there was a span of 11 bases. The germline V gene has CDR1 SGHTA and CDR2 FQGNSA. This CDR3 spans 13 amino acids. CDR3 in DNA: TGTGCCAGCACCCCCCCGGGATACAATGAGCAGTTCTTC. Translating gives CASTPPGYNEQFF.

The chain is built from TRBV5-4 and TRBJ2-3; 11 nucleotides agree with TRBD2. The V segment lost 7 bases and the J segment 2 bases; nucleotides outside the gene matches: 12. CDR1 and CDR2 from the germline V gene are SGHNT and YYREEE (reference sequence). The CDR3 is made up of 17 amino acids. The CDR3 sequence is CASDQTPGLAATDTQYF. The CDR3 nucleotides read TGTGCCAGCGATCAAACCCCGGGACTAGCGGCCACAGATACGCAGTATTTT.

In regard to this clone: Its ends do not fully match the called genes, so a read error is possible. This sample includes further DNA sequences coding for the same CDR3. The rearrangement links TRBV5-6 to TRBJ1-6; no definite D call. The CDR3 spans 16 residues. CDR1 is SGHDT and CDR2 is YYEEEE in the germline V gene. CDR3 residues: CASSLRTSSYNSPLHF. DNA for the CDR3: TGTGCCAGCAGCTTGCGCACGAGCTCCTATAATTCCCCCCTCCACTTT.

The V and J genes are TRBV10-3 and TRBJ1-6; D is possibly TRBD1 (5 bases). The CDR3 loop spans 13 amino acids. Germline CDR1 ENHRY, CDR2 SYGVKD. Trimming shortened V by 7 bases and J by 8 bases, and 12 bases separated the two germline ends. DNA for the CDR3: TGTGCCATCACCCCAGGGCTAGATTCACCCCTCCACTTT. Translated, it gives CAITPGLDSPLHF.

V is TRBV2 and J is TRBJ2-3; the D is unclear. The CDR3 has 15 amino acids. CDR1 is SNHLY and CDR2 is FYNNEI in the germline V gene. V was trimmed by 3 bases and J by 7 bases, leaving 17 bases between them. In DNA form, the CDR3 reads TGTGCCAGCAGTGACCGGGTCCAACACCGGAATACGCAGTATTTT. It yields the protein CASSDRVQHRNTQYF.

The rearrangement links TRBV10-3 to TRBJ2-1; 11 bases align to TRBD2. The germline gives CDR1 ENHRY, CDR2 SYGVKD. The CDR3 totals 15 residues. V shed 8 bases and J 4 bases; nucleotides not matched to a gene: 7. CDR3 region: CAISTSGVGYNEQFF. The CDR3 DNA follows: TGTGCCATCTCGACTAGCGGGGTCGGTTACAATGAGCAGTTCTTC.